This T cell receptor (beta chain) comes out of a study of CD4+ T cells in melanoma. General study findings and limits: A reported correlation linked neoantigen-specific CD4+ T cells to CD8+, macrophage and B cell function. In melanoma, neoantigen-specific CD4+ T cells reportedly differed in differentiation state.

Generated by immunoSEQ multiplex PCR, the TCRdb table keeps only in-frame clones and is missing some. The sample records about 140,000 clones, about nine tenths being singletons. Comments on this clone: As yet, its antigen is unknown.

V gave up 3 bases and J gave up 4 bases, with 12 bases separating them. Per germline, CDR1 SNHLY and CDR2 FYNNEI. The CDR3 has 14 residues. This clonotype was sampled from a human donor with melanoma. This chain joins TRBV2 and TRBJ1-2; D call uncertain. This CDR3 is CASSEIQRRYGYTF. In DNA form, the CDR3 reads TGTGCCAGCAGTGAGATACAGCGGCGCTATGGCTACACCTTC.